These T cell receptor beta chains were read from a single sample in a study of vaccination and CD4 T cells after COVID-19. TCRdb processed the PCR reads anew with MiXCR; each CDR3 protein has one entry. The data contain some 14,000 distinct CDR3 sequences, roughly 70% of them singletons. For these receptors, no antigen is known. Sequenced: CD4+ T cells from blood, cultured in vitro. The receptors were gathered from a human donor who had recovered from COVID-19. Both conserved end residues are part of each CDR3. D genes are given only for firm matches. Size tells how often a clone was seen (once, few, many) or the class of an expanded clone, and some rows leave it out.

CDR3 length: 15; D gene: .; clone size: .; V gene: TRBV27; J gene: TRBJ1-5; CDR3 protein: CASRYSGASNQPQHF; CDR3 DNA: TGTGCCAGCAGATATTCCGGGGCTAGCAATCAGCCCCAGCATTTT
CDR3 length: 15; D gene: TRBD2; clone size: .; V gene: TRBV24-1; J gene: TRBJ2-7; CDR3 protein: CATSDRTSGRSEQYF; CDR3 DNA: TGTGCCACCAGTGATCGGACTAGCGGGAGGAGCGAGCAGTACTTC
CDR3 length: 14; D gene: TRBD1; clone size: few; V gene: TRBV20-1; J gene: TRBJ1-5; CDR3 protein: CSARGTGGRQPQHF; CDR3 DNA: TGCAGTGCTAGAGGGACAGGGGGCAGGCAGCCCCAGCATTTT
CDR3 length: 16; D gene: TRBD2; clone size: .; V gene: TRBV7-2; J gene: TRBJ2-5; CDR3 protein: CASSGPGTRMGETQYF; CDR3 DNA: TGTGCCAGCAGCGGACCCGGGACTAGGATGGGAGAGACCCAGTACTTC
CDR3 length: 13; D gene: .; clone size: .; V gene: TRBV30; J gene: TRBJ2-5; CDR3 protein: CAWSRQGGPTQYF; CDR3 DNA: TGTGCCTGGAGTAGGCAAGGGGGGCCGACCCAGTACTTC
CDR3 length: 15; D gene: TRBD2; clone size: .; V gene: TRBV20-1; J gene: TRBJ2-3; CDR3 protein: CSASGGLAGVDTQYF; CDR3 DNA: TGCAGTGCTAGTGGAGGACTAGCGGGAGTGGATACGCAGTATTTT
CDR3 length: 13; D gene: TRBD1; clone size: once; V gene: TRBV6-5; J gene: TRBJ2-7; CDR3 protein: CASSYGGQAWQYF; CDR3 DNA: TGTGCCAGCAGTTACGGGGGACAGGCTTGGCAGTACTTC
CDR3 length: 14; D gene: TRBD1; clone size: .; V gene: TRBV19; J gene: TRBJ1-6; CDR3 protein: CASSQGTGVFPLHF; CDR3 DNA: TGTGCCAGTAGCCAAGGGACAGGGGTCTTCCCCCTCCACTTT
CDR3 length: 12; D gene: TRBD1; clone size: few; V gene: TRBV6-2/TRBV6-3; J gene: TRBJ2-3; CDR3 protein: CASSRGQGTQYF; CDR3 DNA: TGTGCCAGCAGCCGGGGACAGGGGACGCAGTATTTT
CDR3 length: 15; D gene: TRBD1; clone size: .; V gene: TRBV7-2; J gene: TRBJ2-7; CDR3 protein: CASSLPDRVPHEQYF; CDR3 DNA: TGTGCCAGCAGCCTCCCGGACAGGGTCCCCCACGAGCAGTACTTC
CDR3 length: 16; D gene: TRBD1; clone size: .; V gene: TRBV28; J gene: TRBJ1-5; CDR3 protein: CASSPLGQGRNQPQHF; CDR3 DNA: TGTGCCAGCAGTCCCCTAGGACAGGGCCGCAATCAGCCCCAGCATTTT
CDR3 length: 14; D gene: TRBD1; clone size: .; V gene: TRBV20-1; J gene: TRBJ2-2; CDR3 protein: CSASADRGTGELFF; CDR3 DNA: TGCAGTGCTAGTGCGGACAGGGGGACCGGGGAGCTGTTTTTT
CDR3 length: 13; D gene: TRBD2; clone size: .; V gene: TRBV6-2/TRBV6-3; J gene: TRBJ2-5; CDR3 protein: CASSLAGGETQYF; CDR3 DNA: TGTGCCAGCAGTTTAGCGGGAGGGGAGACCCAGTACTTC
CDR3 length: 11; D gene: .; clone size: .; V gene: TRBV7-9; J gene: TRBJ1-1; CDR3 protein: CASSLVPEAFF; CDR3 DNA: TGTGCCAGCAGCTTAGTCCCTGAAGCTTTCTTT
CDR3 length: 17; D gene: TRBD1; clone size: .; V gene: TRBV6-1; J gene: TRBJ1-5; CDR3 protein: CASTLRHGQGYTQPQHF; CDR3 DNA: TGTGCCAGCACCTTAAGACATGGACAGGGGTATACTCAGCCCCAGCATTTT
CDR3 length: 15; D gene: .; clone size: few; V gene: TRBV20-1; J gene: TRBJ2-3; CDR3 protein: CSASNVGGSADTQYF; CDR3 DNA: TGCAGTGCTTCCAACGTCGGAGGGAGTGCAGATACGCAGTATTTT
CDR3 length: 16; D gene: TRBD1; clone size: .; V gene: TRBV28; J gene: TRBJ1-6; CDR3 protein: CASSSGTGLYNSPLHF; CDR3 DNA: TGTGCCAGCAGTTCGGGGACAGGGTTATATAATTCACCCCTCCACTTT
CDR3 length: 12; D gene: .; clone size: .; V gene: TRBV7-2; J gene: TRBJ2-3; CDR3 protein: CASSPGGDTQYF; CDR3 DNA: TGTGCCAGCAGCCCAGGCGGGGATACGCAGTATTTT
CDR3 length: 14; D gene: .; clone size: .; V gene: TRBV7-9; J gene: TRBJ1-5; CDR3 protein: CASSIMGNNQPQHF; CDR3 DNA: TGTGCCAGCAGCATAATGGGTAACAATCAGCCCCAGCATTTT
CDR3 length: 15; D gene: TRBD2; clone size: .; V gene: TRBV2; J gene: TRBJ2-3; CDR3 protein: CASSDPLAVTDTQYF; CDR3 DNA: TGTGCCAGCAGTGATCCACTAGCGGTCACAGATACGCAGTATTTT
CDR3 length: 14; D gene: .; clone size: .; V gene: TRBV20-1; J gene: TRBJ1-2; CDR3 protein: CSARSRTDLFGYTF; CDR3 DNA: TGCAGTGCTAGATCGAGGACAGACCTATTTGGCTACACCTTC
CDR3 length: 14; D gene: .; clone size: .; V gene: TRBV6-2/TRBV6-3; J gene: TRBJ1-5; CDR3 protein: CASSTTAFNQPQHF; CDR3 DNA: TGTGCCAGCAGTACGACAGCTTTCAATCAGCCCCAGCATTTT
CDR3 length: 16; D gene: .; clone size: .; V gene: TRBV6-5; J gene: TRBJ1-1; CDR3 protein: CASSYRPGQLNTEAFF; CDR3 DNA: TGTGCCAGCAGTTATAGGCCGGGACAACTGAACACTGAAGCTTTCTTT
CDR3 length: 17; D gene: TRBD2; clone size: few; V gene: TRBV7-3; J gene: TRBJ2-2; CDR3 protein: CASSPGVIAGVTGELFF; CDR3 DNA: TGTGCCAGCAGCCCCGGTGTGATAGCGGGAGTAACCGGGGAGCTGTTTTTT
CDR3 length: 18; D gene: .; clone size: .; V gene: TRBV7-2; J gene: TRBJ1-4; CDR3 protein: CASSLGFSAGATNEKLFF; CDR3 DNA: TGTGCCAGCAGCCTGGGATTTTCGGCCGGTGCAACTAATGAAAAACTGTTTTTT
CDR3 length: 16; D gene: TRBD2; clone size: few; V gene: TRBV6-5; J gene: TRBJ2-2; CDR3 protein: CASSSRLAGGTGELFF; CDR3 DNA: TGTGCCAGCAGTTCCCGACTAGCGGGGGGCACCGGGGAGCTGTTTTTT
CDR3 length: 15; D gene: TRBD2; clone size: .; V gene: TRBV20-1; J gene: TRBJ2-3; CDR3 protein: CSARVASGRSDTQYF; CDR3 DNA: TGCAGTGCTAGAGTGGCTAGCGGGAGATCGGATACGCAGTATTTT
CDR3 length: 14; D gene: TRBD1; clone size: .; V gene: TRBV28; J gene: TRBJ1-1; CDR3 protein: CASSTGALNTEAFF; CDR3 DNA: TGTGCCAGCAGTACAGGGGCCCTGAACACTGAAGCTTTCTTT
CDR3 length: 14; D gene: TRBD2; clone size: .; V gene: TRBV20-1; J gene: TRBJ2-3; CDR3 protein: CSAFSGRAMDTQYF; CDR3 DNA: TGCAGTGCTTTTAGCGGGAGAGCCATGGATACGCAGTATTTT
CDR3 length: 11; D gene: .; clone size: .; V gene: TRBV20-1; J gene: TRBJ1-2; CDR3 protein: CSAFLHPRMTF; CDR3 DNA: TGCAGTGCCTTCTTACATCCCCGGATGACCTTC